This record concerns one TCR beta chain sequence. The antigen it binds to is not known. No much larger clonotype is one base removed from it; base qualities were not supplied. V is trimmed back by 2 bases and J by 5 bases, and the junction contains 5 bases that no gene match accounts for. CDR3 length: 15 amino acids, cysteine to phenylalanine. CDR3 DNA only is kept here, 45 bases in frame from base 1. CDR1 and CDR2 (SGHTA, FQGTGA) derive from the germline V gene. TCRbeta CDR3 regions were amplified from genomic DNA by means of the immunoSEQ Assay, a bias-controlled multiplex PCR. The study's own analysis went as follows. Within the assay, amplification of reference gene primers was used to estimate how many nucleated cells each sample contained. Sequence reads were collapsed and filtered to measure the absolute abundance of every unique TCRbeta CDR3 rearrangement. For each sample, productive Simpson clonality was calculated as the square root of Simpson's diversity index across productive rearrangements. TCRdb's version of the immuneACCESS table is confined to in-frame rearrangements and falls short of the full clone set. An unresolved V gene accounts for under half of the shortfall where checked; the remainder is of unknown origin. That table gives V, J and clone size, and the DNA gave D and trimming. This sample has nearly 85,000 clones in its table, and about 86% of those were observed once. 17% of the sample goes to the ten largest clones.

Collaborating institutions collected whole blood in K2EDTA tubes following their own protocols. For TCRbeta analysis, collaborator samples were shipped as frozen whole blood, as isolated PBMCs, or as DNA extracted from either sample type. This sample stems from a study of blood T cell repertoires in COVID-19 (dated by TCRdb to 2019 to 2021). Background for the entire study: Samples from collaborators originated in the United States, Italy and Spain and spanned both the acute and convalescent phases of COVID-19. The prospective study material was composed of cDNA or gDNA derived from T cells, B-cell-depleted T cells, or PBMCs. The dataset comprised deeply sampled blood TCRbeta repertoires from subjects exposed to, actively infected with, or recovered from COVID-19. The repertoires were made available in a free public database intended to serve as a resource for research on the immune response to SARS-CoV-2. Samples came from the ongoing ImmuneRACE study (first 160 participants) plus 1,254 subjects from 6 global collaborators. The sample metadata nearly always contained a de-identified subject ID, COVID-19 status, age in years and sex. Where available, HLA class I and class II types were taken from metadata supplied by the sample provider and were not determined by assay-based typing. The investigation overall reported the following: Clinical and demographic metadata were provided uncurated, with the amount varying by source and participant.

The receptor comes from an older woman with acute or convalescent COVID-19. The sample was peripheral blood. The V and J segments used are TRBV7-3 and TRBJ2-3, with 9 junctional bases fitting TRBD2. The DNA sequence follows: TGTGCCAGCAGCTTAGCGGGGGGGCTTTTAGATACGCAGTATTTT. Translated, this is CASSLAGGLLDTQYF.